This T cell receptor (beta chain) was recovered during a study of blood T cell repertoires in COVID-19. Study context: Samples representing acute and convalescent COVID-19 were sourced from the United States, Italy and Spain. From T cells, B-cell-depleted T cells, or PBMCs came the material, which was cDNA or gDNA.

Original processing methods: The assay estimated nucleated cells by amplifying reference gene primers. Produced via immunoSEQ multiplex PCR; TCRdb's table is partial and in-frame only. V, J and clone size are those of that table, while D and trimming were read from the DNA. The sample has approximately 120,000 clones, about 94% seen once. The CDR3 sequence is 13 residues long. V gave up 6 bases and J gave up 4 bases, with 12 bases separating them. The Seattle site enrolled patients during active infection and followed them longitudinally. The sequencing input was peripheral blood. The clonotype comes from a man aged 45 to 65 with COVID-19, enrolled during active disease. The genes are TRBV12-3 or TRBV12-4 and TRBJ1-2; possibly TRBD1 for D (6 bases). CDR3 sequence: CASRWGGGYGYTF. CDR3 nucleotides: TGTGCCAGCAGGTGGGGAGGGGGCTATGGCTACACCTTC.